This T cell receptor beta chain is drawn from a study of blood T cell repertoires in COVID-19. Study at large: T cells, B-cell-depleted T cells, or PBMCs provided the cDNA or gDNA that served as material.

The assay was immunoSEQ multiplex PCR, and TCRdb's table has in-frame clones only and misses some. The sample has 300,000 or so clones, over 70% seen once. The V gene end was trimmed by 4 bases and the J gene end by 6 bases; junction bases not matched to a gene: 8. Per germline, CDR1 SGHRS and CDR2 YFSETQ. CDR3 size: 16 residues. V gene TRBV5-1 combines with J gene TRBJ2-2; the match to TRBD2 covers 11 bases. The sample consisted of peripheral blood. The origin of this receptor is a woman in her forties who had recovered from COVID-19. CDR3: CASSPLAGGQPGELFF. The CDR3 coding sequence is TGCGCCAGCAGCCCTTTAGCGGGGGGGCAACCCGGGGAGCTGTTTTTT.